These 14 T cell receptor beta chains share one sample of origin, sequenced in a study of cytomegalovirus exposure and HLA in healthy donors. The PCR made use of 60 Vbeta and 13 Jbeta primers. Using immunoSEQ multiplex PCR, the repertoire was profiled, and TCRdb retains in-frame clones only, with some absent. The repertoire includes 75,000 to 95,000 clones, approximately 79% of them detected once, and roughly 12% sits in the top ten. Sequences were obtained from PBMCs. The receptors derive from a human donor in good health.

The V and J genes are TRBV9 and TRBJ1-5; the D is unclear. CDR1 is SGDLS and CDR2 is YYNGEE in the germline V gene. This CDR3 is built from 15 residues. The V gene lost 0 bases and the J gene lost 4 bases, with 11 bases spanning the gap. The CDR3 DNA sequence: TGTGCCAGCAGCGTAGGGGAGGGAGGGAATCAGCCCCAGCATTTT. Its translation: CASSVGEGGNQPQHF.

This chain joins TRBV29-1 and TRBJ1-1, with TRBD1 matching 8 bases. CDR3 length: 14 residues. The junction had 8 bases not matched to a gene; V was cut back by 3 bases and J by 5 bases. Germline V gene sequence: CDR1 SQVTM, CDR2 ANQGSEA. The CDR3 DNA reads TGCAGCGTTGAGGTTGGGACAGGTTGGACTGAAGCTTTCTTT. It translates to CSVEVGTGWTEAFF.

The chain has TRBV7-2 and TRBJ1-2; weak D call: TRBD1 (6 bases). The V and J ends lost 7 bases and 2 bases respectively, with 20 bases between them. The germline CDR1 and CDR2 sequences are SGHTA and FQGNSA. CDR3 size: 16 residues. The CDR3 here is CASTLVGAGANYGYTF. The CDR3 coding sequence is TGTGCCAGCACCCTAGTGGGGGCGGGAGCCAACTATGGCTACACCTTC. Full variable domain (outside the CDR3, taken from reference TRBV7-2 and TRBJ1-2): GAGVSQSPSNKVTEKGKDVELRCDPISGHTALYWYRQSLGQGLEFLIYFQGNSAPDKSGLPSDRFSAERTGGSVSTLTIQRTQQEDSAVYLCASTLVGAGANYGYTFGSGTRLTVV.

This CDR3 is CASSNLDRVAYEQYF. CDR3 bases: TGTGCCAGCTCAAACCTTGACAGGGTCGCCTACGAGCAGTACTTC. The chain has TRBV18 and TRBJ2-7, with 7 bases fitting TRBD1. This CDR3 is built from 15 residues. The trim removed 5 bases at V and 2 bases at J, leaving 9 bases unmatched. Germline loops: CDR1 KGHSH, CDR2 LQKENI.

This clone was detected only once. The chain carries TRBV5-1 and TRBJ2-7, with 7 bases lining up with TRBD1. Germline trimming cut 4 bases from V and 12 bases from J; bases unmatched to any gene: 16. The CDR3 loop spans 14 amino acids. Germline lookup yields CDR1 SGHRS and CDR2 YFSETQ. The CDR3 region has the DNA TGCGCCAGCAGCCTGACCGCAGGGGGTGACAGTCGGTACTTC. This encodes CASSLTAGGDSRYF.

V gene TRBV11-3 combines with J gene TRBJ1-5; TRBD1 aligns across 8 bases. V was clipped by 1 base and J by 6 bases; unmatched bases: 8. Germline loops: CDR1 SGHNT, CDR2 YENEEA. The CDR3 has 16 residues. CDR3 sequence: CASSLGGYTGGQPQHF. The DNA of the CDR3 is TGTGCCAGCAGCTTAGGGGGGTATACAGGGGGTCAGCCCCAGCATTTT.

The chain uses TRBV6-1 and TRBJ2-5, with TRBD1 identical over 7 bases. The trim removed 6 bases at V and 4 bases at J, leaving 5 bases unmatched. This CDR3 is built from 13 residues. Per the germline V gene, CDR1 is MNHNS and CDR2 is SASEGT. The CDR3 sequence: CASRETGLETQYF. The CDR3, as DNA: TGTGCCAGCAGAGAGACAGGGCTAGAGACCCAGTACTTC.

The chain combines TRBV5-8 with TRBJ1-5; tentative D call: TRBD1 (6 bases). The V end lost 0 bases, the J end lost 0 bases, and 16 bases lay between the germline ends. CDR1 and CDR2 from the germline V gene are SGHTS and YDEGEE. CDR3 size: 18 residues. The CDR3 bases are TGTGCCAGCAGCTTGGGGGGGCGCTCCGTTTATAGCAATCAGCCCCAGCATTTT. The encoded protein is CASSLGGRSVYSNQPQHF.

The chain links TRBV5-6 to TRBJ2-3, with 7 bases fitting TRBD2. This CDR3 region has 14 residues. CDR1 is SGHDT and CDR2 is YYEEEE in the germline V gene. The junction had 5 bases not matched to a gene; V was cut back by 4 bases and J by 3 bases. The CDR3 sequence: CASSPGLETDTQYF. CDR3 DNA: TGTGCCAGCAGCCCAGGACTAGAGACAGATACGCAGTATTTT.

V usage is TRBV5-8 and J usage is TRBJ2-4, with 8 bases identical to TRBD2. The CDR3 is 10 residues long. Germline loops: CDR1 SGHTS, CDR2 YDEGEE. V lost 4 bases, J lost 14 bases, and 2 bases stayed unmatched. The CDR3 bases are TGTGCCAGCAGCCTCGGGAGGGAGTACTTC. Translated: CASSLGREYF.

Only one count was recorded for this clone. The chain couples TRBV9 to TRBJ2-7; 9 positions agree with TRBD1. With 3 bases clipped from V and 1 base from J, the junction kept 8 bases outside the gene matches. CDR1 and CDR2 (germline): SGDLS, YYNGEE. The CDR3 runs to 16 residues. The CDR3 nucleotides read TGTGCCAGCAGCGCCCTCCCGGGACAGGGTTCCTACGAGCAGTACTTC. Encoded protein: CASSALPGQGSYEQYF.

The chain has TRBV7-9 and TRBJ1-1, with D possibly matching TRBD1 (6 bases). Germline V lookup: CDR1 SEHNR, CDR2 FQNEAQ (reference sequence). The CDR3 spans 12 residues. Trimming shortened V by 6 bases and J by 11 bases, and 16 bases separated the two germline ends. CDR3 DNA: TGTGCCAGCAGAACGGGGGGGGCGCAGGCTTTCTTT. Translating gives CASRTGGAQAFF.

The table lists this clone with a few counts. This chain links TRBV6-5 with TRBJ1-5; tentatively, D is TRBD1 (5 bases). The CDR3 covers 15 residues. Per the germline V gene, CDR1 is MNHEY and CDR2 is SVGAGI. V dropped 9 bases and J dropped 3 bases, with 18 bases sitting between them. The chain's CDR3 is CASQLMGGTNQPQHF. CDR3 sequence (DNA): TGTGCCAGTCAGTTAATGGGAGGGACCAATCAGCCCCAGCATTTT.

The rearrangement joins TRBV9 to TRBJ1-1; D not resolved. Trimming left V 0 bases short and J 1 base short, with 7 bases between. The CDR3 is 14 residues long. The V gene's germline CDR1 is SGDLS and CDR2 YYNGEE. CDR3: CASSVAPKNTEAFF. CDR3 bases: TGTGCCAGCAGCGTAGCCCCTAAGAACACTGAAGCTTTCTTT.